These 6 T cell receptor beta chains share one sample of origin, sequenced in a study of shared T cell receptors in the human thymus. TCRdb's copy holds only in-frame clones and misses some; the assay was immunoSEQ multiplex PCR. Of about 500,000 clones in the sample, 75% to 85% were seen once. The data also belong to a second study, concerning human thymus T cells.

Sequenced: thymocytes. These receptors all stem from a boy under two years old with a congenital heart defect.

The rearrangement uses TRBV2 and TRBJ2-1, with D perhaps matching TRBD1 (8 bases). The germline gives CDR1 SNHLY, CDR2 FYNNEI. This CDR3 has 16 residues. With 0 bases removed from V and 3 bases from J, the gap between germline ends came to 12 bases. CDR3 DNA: TGTGCCAGCAGTGAAGCGCGGGGGACAGGCTACAATGAGCAGTTCTTC. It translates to CASSEARGTGYNEQFF.

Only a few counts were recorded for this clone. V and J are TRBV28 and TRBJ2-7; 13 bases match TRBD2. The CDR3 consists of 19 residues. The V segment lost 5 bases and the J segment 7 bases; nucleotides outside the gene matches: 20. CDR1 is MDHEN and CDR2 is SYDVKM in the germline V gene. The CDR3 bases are TGTGCCAGCAGTCCAAGGACTAGCGGGAGTGGAGATAAGCCGTTTGAGCAGTACTTC. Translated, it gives CASSPRTSGSGDKPFEQYF.

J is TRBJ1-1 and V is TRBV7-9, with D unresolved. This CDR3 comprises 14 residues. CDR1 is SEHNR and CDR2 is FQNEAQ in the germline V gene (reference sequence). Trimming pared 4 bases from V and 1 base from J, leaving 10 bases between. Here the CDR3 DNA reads TGTGCCAGCAGCTGGGCGGCGGGGAACACTGAAGCTTTCTTT. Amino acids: CASSWAAGNTEAFF.

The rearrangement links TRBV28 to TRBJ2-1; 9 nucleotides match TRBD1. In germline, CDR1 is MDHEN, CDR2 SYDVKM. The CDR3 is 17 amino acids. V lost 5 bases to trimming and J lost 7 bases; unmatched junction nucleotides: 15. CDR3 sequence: CASSPTLDRGILNEQFF. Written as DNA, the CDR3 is TGTGCCAGCAGTCCGACTTTAGACAGGGGGATATTAAATGAGCAGTTCTTC.

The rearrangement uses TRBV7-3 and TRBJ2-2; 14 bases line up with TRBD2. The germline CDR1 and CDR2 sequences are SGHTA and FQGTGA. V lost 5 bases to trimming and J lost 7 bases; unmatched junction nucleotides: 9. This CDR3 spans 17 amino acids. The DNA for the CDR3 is TGTGCCAGCAGCCTGCGACTAGCGGGAGGGCCCAACGGGGAGCTGTTTTTT. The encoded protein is CASSLRLAGGPNGELFF.

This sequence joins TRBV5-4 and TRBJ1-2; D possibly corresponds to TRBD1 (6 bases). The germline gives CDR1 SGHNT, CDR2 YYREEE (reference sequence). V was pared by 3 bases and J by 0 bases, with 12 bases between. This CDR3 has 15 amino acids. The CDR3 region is CASSYQTGPNYGYTF. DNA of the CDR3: TGTGCCAGCAGCTACCAAACAGGGCCTAACTATGGCTACACCTTC.